This TCR beta chain is from a study of shared clonotypes between healthy human individuals. Study observations and caveats: It was the few donors that limited the genetic and exposure-history diversity represented.

Naive CD8 isolation took CD45RO-negative cells positively selected for CCR7 and excluded terminally differentiated effector memory CD45RA+ cells. Trimming took off 5 bases at V and 6 bases at J, with 11 bases between the two ends. The germline gives CDR1 SEHNR, CDR2 FQNEAQ (reference sequence). This CDR3 comprises 13 residues. Repertoires were generated with immunoSEQ multiplex PCR, while TCRdb's copy carries only in-frame clones and drops some. The sample lists around 2,000,000 clones; 85% to 95% were seen once. Notes on this clone: Its antigen is undetermined.

The TCR sequence derives from a young man in good health. Some clones in this sample may be carry-over from other donors' samples. Sequenced: naive CD8+ T cells from PBMCs. V is TRBV7-9 and J is TRBJ2-1; D unclear. The CDR3 sequence is CASSHPGLNEQFF. In nucleotides, the CDR3 is TGTGCCAGCAGCCACCCCGGGCTCAATGAGCAGTTCTTC.